Listed below are T cell receptor beta chains from one sample, sequenced in a study of cytomegalovirus exposure and HLA in healthy donors. Clones were sequenced by immunoSEQ multiplex PCR, and TCRdb holds only the in-frame ones, with some missing. Recorded for this sample: tens of thousands of clones. Sequencing input: PBMCs. These receptors were taken from a woman aged 40 to 50 in good health and CMV-seronegative. The CDR3 runs from the conserved cysteine through the conserved F or W. Each record gives: D gene, V gene, J gene, CDR3 protein. A D gene is named only where the DNA matches it firmly.

d_call: NA; v_call: TRBV5-5; j_call: TRBJ1-1; cdr3_aa: CASSLTGRQTDTEAFF
d_call: NA; v_call: TRBV5-4; j_call: TRBJ1-6; cdr3_aa: CASSPAGVYNSPLHF
d_call: TRBD2; v_call: TRBV28; j_call: TRBJ2-1; cdr3_aa: CASSSGLAGVGQFF
d_call: TRBD2; v_call: TRBV11-1; j_call: TRBJ2-7; cdr3_aa: CASSDIGGRVRYEQYF
d_call: NA; v_call: TRBV7-6; j_call: TRBJ1-5; cdr3_aa: CASSFGGAHQPQHF
d_call: NA; v_call: TRBV20-1; j_call: TRBJ1-6; cdr3_aa: CRGGKSPLHF
d_call: TRBD1; v_call: TRBV5-1; j_call: TRBJ2-1; cdr3_aa: CASDRQGNSDEQFF
d_call: TRBD2; v_call: TRBV19; j_call: TRBJ2-7; cdr3_aa: CASSLLAGVEEQYF
d_call: NA; v_call: TRBV5-1; j_call: TRBJ2-7; cdr3_aa: CASSLDGQRPYEQYF
d_call: NA; v_call: TRBV4-1; j_call: TRBJ1-6; cdr3_aa: CASSQGSSYNSPLHF
d_call: TRBD1; v_call: TRBV5-5; j_call: TRBJ1-5; cdr3_aa: CASSFGTGYQPQHF
d_call: NA; v_call: TRBV9; j_call: TRBJ1-4; cdr3_aa: CASSVDLNEKLFF
d_call: NA; v_call: TRBV20-1; j_call: TRBJ1-1; cdr3_aa: CSASTTGDFF